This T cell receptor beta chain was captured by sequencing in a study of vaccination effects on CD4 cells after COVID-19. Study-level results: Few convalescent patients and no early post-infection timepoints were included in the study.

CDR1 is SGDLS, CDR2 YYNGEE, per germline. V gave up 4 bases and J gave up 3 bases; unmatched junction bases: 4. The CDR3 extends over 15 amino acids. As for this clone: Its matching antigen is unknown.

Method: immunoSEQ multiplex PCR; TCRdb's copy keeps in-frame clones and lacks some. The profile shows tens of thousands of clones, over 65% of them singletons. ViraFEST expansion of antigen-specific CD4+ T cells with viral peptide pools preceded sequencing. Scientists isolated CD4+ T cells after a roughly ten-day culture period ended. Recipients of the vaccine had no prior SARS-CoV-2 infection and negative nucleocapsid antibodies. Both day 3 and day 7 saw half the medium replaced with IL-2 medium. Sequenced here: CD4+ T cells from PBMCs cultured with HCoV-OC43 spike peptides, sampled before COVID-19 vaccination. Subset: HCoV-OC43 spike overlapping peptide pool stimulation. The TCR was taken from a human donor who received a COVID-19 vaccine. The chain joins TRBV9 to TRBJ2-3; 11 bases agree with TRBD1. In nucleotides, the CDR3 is TGTGCCAGCAGCTTCGGACAGGGGGCAACAGATACGCAGTATTTT. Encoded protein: CASSFGQGATDTQYF.